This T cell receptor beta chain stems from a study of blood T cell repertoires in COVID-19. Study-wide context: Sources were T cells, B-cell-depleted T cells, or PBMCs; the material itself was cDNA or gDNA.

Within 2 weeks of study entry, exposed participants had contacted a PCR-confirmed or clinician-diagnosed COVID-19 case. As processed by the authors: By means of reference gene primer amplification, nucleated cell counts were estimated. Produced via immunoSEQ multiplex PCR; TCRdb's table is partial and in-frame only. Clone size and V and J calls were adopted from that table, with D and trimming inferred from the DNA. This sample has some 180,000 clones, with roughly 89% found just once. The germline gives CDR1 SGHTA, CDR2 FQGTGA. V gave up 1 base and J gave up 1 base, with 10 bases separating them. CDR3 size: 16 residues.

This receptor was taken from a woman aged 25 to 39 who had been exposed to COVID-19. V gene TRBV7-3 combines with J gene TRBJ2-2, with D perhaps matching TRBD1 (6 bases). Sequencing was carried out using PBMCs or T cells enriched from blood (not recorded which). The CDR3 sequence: CASSLRGPLNTGELFF. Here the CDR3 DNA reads TGTGCCAGCAGCTTAAGGGGGCCCTTGAACACCGGGGAGCTGTTTTTT.